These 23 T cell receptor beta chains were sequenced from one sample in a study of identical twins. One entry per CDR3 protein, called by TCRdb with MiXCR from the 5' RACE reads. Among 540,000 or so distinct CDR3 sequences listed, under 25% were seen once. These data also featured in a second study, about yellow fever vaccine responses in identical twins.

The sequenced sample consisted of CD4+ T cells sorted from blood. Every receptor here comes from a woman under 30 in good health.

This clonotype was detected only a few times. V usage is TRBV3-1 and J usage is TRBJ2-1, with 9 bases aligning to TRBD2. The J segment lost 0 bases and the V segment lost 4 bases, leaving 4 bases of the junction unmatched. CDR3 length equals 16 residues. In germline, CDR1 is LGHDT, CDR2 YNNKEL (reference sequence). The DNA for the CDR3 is TGTGCCAGCAGCCCTAAGGGACTAGCCTCCTACAATGAGCAGTTCTTC. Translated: CASSPKGLASYNEQFF.

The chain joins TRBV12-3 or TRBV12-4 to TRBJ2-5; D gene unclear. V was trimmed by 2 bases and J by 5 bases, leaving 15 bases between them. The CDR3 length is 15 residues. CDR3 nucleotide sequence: TGTGCCAGCAGTTTATCCTTTGCGGCAAGGGAGACCCAGTACTTC. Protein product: CASSLSFAARETQYF.

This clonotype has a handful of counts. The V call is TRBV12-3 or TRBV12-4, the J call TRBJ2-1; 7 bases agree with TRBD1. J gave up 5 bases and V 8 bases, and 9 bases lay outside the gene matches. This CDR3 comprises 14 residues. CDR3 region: CASGSGQPNNEQFF. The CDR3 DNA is TGTGCCAGCGGCTCGGGACAGCCCAACAATGAGCAGTTCTTC.

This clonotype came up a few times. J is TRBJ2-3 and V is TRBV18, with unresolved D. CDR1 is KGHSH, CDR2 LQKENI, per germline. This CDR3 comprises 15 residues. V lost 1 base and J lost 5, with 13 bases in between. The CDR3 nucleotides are TGTGCCAGCTCACCACGCACCCTCCTCCTAGATACGCAGTATTTT. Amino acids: CASSPRTLLLDTQYF.

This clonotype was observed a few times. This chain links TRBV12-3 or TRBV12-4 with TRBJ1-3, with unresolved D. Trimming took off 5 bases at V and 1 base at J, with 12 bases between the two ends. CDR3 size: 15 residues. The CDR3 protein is CASSMGILSGNTIYF. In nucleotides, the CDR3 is TGTGCCAGCAGTATGGGAATTCTTTCTGGAAACACCATATATTTT.

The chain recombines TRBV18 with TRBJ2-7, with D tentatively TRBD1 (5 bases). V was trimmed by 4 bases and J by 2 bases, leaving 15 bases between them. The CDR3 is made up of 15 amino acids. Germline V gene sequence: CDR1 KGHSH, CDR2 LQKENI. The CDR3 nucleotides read TGTGCCAGCTCACTCTCCGTGGGGCAAGCCTACGAGCAGTACGTC. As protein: CASSLSVGQAYEQYV.

CDR3 amino acids: CASSQAVLGNTEAFF. DNA for the CDR3: TGTGCCAGCAGCCAAGCAGTTTTGGGGAACACTGAAGCTTTCTTT. The rearrangement links TRBV3-1 to TRBJ1-1; D uncertain. The CDR3 is 15 amino acids. V lost 1 base, J lost 1 base, and 10 bases lay in between. CDR1 is LGHDT, CDR2 YNNKEL, per germline (reference sequence).

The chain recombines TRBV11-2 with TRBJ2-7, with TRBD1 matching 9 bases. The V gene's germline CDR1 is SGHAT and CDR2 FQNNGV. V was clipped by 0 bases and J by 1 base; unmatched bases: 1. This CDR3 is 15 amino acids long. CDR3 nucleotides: TGTGCCAGCAGCTTAGAAGGGACAGGGTCCTACGAGCAGTACTTC. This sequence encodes CASSLEGTGSYEQYF.

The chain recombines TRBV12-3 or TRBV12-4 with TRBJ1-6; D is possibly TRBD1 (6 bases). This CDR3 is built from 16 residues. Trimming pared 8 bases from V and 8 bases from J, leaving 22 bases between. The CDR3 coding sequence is TGTGCCAGCGGCACTGAAAGGGGGGCCATTGATTCACCCCTCCACTTT. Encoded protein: CASGTERGAIDSPLHF.

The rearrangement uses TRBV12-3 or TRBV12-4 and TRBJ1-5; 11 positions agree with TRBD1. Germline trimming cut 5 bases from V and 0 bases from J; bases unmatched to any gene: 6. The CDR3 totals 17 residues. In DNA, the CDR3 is TGTGCCAGCAGTGGACAGGGGGCCGCCTATAGCAATCAGCCCCAGCATTTT. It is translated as CASSGQGAAYSNQPQHF.

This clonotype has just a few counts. CDR3: CASSLIAGKANNEQFF. The CDR3 coding sequence is TGTGCCAGCAGCCTAATAGCGGGGAAAGCGAACAATGAGCAGTTCTTC. V usage is TRBV7-9 and J usage is TRBJ2-1; 8 nucleotides line up with TRBD2. The germline gives CDR1 SEHNR, CDR2 FQNEAQ (reference sequence). This CDR3 contains 16 residues. Trimming cost V 5 bases and J 5 bases; bases outside gene matches: 11.

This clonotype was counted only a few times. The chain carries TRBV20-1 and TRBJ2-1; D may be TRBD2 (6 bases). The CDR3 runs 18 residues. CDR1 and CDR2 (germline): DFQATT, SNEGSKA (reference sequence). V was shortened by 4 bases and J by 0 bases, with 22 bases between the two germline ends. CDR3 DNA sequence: TGCAGTGCTATAATTGGGGGGAGCTTCTATAGCTCCTACAATGAGCAGTTCTTC. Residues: CSAIIGGSFYSSYNEQFF.

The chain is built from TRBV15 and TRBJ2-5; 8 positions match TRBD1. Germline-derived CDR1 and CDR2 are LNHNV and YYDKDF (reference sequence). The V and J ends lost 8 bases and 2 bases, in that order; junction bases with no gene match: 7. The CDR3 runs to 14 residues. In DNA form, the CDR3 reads TGTGCCACCGGAACAGGGGGATGGCAAGAGACCCAGTACTTC. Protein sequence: CATGTGGWQETQYF.

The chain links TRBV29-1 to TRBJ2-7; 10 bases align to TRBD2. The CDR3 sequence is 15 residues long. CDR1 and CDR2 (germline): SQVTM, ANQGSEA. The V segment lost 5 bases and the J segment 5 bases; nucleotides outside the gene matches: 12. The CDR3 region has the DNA TGCAGCGTTCTGAGGCTAGCGGGAGTCGTCCACGAGCAGTACTTC. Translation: CSVLRLAGVVHEQYF.

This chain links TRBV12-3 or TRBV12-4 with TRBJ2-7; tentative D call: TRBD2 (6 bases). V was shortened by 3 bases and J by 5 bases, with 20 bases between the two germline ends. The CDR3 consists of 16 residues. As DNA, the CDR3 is TGTGCCAGCAGTTTCACCCGGGACTCGCCAGTCGACGAGCAGTACTTC. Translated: CASSFTRDSPVDEQYF.

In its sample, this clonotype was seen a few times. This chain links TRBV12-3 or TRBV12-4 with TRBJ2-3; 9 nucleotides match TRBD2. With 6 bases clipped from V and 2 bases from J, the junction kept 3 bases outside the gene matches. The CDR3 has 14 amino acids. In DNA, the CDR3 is TGTGCCAGCAGACCTAGCGGGATCACAGATACGCAGTATTTT. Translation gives CASRPSGITDTQYF.

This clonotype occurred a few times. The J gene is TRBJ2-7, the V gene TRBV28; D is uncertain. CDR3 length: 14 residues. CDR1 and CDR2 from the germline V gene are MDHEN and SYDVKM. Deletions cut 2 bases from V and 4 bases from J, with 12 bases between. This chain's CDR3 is CASSLLRSHYEQYV. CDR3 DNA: TGTGCCAGCAGTTTACTACGCAGCCATTACGAGCAGTACGTC.

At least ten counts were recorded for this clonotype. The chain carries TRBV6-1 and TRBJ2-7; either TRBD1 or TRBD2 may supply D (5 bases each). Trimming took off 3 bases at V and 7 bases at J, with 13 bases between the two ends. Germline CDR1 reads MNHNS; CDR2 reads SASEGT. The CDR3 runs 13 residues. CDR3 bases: TGTGCCAGCAGTGATAACAGGTCGGGGGAGCAGTACGTC. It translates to CASSDNRSGEQYV.

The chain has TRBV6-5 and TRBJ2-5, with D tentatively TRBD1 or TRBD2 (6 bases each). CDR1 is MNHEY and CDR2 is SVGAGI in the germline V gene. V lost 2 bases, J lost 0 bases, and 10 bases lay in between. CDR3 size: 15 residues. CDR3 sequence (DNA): TGTGCCAGCAGTTACAATAGGGGGGACCAAGAGACCCAGTACTTC. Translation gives CASSYNRGDQETQYF.

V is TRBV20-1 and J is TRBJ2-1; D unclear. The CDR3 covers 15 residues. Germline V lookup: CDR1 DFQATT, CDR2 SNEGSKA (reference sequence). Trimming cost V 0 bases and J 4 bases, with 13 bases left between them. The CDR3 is CSAREGRNLYNEQFF. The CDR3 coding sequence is TGCAGTGCTAGAGAGGGTCGGAACCTTTACAATGAGCAGTTCTTC.

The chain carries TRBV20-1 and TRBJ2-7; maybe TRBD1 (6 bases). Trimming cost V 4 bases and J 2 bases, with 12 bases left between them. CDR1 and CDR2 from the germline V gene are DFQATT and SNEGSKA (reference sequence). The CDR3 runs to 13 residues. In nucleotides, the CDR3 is TGCAGTGCTACCCGACAGGTCCCCTACGAGCAGTACTTC. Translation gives CSATRQVPYEQYF.

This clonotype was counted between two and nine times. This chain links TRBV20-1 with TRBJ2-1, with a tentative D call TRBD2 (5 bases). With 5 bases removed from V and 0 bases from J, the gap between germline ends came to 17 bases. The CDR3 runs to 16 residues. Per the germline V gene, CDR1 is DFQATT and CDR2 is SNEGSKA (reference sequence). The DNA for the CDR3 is TGCAGTGCTTCGGCCGGTCATGGGAGCTCCTACAATGAGCAGTTCTTC. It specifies CSASAGHGSSYNEQFF.

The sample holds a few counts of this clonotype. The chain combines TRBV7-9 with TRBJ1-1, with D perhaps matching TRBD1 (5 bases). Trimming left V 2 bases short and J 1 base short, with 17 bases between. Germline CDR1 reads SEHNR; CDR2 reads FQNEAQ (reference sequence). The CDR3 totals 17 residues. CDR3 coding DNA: TGTGCCAGCAGCTTAAAGGGCCTGGCGGGGGAGAACACTGAAGCTTTCTTT. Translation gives CASSLKGLAGENTEAFF.